These 6 T cell receptor beta chains originate from one sample sequenced in a study of T cell responses to AZD1222 COVID-19 vaccine. TCRdb's copy holds only in-frame clones and misses some; the assay was immunoSEQ multiplex PCR. Among some 120,000 clones listed, 86% were seen once. The sample here was peripheral blood, taken on day 0 of AZD1222 vaccination. These receptors were taken from an adult in good health.

The V gene is TRBV24-1, the J gene TRBJ2-3; D may be TRBD1 or TRBD2 (5 bases each). Between the trimmed V and J ends, which lost 5 bases and 4 bases, there was a span of 6 bases. The CDR3 totals 12 residues. In germline, CDR1 is KGHDR, CDR2 SFDVKD. This CDR3 reads CATSGDPDTQYF. The DNA for the CDR3 is TGTGCCACCAGTGGGGACCCAGATACGCAGTATTTT.

The chain has TRBV2 and TRBJ1-5; the D gene is possibly TRBD1 (6 bases). The CDR3 is made up of 14 amino acids. Per germline, CDR1 SNHLY and CDR2 FYNNEI. V shed 4 bases and J shed 3 bases, with 10 bases lying between them. The DNA of the CDR3 is TGTGCCAGCAGTGGGCAGGGGCTCAATCAGCCCCAGCATTTT. This sequence encodes CASSGQGLNQPQHF.

The chain joins TRBV7-9 to TRBJ2-3; TRBD2 matches at 7 bases. This CDR3 spans 17 amino acids. Per germline, CDR1 SEHNR and CDR2 FQNEAQ (reference sequence). The V segment lost 1 base and the J segment 2 bases; nucleotides outside the gene matches: 9. CDR3 in DNA: TGTGCCAGCAGCTTAGAGCCCCCTAGCGGACACACAGATACGCAGTATTTT. This sequence encodes CASSLEPPSGHTDTQYF.

The chain couples TRBV27 to TRBJ2-7; D might be TRBD2 (9 bases). Germline-derived CDR1 and CDR2 are MNHEY and SMNVEV (reference sequence). The V end lost 7 bases, the J end lost 3 bases, and 16 bases lay between the germline ends. The CDR3 runs to 14 residues. The CDR3 DNA reads as TGTGCCAGCAACCCTAGCGGGACAGGCTACGAGCAGTACTTC. Translated: CASNPSGTGYEQYF.

V and J are TRBV7-6 and TRBJ1-2; D is possibly TRBD1 (6 bases). This CDR3 has 14 amino acids. In germline, CDR1 is SGHVS, CDR2 FNYEAQ. V shed 5 bases and J shed 4 bases, with 14 bases lying between them. The CDR3 coding sequence is TGTGCCAGCAGCGGAGGGAACAGGGCCTATGGCTACACCTTC. Translating it yields CASSGGNRAYGYTF.

J is TRBJ1-5 and V is TRBV6-1; no reliable D call. The CDR3 is 15 residues long. The germline gives CDR1 MNHNS, CDR2 SASEGT. Trimming took 2 bases from V and 9 from J, leaving 17 bases between them. CDR3 region: CASSELVAGGSPQHF. The CDR3 DNA sequence: TGTGCCAGCAGTGAACTCGTAGCCGGTGGGTCGCCCCAGCATTTT.